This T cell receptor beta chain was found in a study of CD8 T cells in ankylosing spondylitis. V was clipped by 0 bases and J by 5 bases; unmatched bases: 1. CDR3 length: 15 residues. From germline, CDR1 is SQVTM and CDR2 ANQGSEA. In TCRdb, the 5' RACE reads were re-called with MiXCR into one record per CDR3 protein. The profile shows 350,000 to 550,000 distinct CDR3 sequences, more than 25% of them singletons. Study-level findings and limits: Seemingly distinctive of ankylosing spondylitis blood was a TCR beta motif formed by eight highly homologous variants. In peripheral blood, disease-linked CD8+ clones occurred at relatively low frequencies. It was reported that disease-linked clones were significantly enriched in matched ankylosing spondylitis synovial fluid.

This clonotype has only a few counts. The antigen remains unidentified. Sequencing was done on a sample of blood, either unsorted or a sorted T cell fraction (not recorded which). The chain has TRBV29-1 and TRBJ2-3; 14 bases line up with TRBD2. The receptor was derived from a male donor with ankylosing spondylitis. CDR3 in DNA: TGCAGCGTTGAAGACGGGACTAGCGGGAGAGATACGCAGTATTTT. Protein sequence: CSVEDGTSGRDTQYF.